These 11 T cell receptor beta chains were sequenced from one sample in a study of blood T cells in healthy people across ages. Then a second PCR, running about 7 to 11 cycles, was carried out with a sample-barcoded 5' primer and a J-beta primer mix. From the 5' RACE reads, TCRdb called clonotypes with MiXCR, one entry per CDR3 protein. The sample shows around 1,600,000 distinct CDR3 sequences, about 42% of them seen only once. Sequenced: blood. Receptor source: a woman aged 18-29 years in good health.

V usage is TRBV9 and J usage is TRBJ1-1; D is perhaps TRBD1 (5 bases). Trimming stripped 0 bases from V and 5 bases from J, with 11 bases between. The CDR3 extends over 14 amino acids. Germline lookup yields CDR1 SGDLS and CDR2 YYNGEE. CDR3 in amino acids: CASSVEPGGTEAFF. In DNA form, the CDR3 reads TGTGCCAGCAGCGTAGAGCCGGGGGGGACTGAAGCTTTCTTT.

This chain links TRBV2 with TRBJ1-4; D gene ambiguous. This CDR3 is 15 amino acids long. V was pared by 0 bases and J by 4 bases, with 9 bases between. Germline V gene lookup returns CDR1 SNHLY and CDR2 FYNNEI. CDR3 nucleotide sequence: TGTGCCAGCAGTGAAGCGGGTCAGAGTAATGAAAAACTGTTTTTT. Its translation is CASSEAGQSNEKLFF.

The chain is built from TRBV7-2 and TRBJ1-3; 8 positions agree with TRBD1. Germline V gene data show CDR1 as SGHTA and CDR2 as FQGNSA. CDR3 length: 17 amino acids. The V gene end was trimmed by 5 bases and the J gene end by 0 bases; junction bases not matched to a gene: 9. The CDR3 sequence is CASSARGQATSGNTIYF. CDR3 coding DNA: TGTGCCAGCAGCGCCCGGGGACAGGCTACCTCTGGAAACACCATATATTTT.

Concerning this clonotype: The germline gene is not matched at one end of the junction; a read error may be the cause. The chain combines TRBV27 with TRBJ2-3; perhaps TRBD2 as D (6 bases). This CDR3 spans 15 amino acids. Germline-derived CDR1 and CDR2 are MNHEY and SMNVEV (reference sequence). The CDR3, as DNA: TGTGCTAGCAGTTTATTGGGGGGAGACACAGATACGCAGTATTTT. Amino acid sequence: CASSLLGGDTDTQYF.

The chain couples TRBV5-1 to TRBJ1-2; 8 nucleotides align to TRBD1. The germline V gene encodes CDR1 SGHRS and CDR2 YFSETQ. V was pared by 3 bases and J by 8 bases, with 12 bases of the junction left unmatched. There are 15 residues in the CDR3. The chain's CDR3 is CASSSLQGGRGGYTF. Written as DNA, the CDR3 is TGCGCCAGCAGCTCGCTACAGGGGGGGCGCGGGGGCTACACCTTC.

This clonotype was seen a few times. The rearrangement links TRBV7-2 to TRBJ2-1; D gene uncertain. The germline V gene has CDR1 SGHTA and CDR2 FQGNSA. With 1 base removed from V and 0 bases from J, the gap between germline ends came to 10 bases. This CDR3 is built from 16 residues. The CDR3 bases are TGTGCCAGCAGCTTAGTCGGGCGATACTCCTACAATGAGCAGTTCTTC. Its protein is CASSLVGRYSYNEQFF.

As for this clonotype: An end of the junction does not agree with germline; a read error may underlie this. The chain employs TRBV12-3 or TRBV12-4 and TRBJ2-1, with 7 positions matching TRBD1. This CDR3 is 12 amino acids long. This CDR3 is CASRGQYNGQFF. The CDR3 bases are TGTGCCAGCAGGGGACAGTACAATGGGCAGTTCTTC.

This sequence joins TRBV28 and TRBJ2-3, with D uncertain. V was cut by 2 bases and J by 5 bases, with 11 bases left in between. The V gene's germline CDR1 is MDHEN and CDR2 SYDVKM. The CDR3 is 14 amino acids. The CDR3 loop is CASSLGSALDTQYF. The DNA for the CDR3 is TGTGCCAGCAGTTTAGGTTCGGCTCTAGATACGCAGTATTTT.

This clonotype was picked up one time. The rearrangement joins TRBV7-9 to TRBJ1-4, with a possible D match to TRBD1 (6 bases). Germline values: CDR1 SEHNR, CDR2 FQNEAQ (reference sequence). The CDR3 runs to 15 residues. Trimming removed 5 bases from V and 5 bases from J, with 15 bases in between. CDR3 sequence (DNA): TGTGCCAGCAGCCCCCGGGACACCCAGAATGAAAAACTGTTTTTT. Translating gives CASSPRDTQNEKLFF.

This clonotype has more than one count but fewer than ten. The rearrangement joins TRBV6-2 or TRBV6-3 to TRBJ1-1, with a possible D match to TRBD1 (5 bases). CDR1 MNHEY and CDR2 SVGEGT come from the germline V gene. This CDR3 is 16 amino acids long. V lost 8 bases to trimming and J lost 5 bases, with 24 bases between them. The DNA for the CDR3 is TGTGCCAGCCGCATCACCCGGCGAGGGGTGTCGACTGAAGCTTTCTTT. It translates to CASRITRRGVSTEAFF.

The rearrangement links TRBV7-9 to TRBJ1-5; D not resolved. This CDR3 contains 16 residues. Germline values: CDR1 SEHNR, CDR2 FQNEAQ (reference sequence). Trimming cost V 1 base and J 0 bases, with 10 bases left between them. CDR3 amino acids: CASSLEADYSNQPQHF. DNA of the CDR3: TGTGCCAGCAGCTTAGAGGCAGATTATAGCAATCAGCCCCAGCATTTT.